This record covers a single T cell receptor beta chain. What it binds is not known. The CDR3 has 15 residues. In germline, CDR1 is MNHNS, CDR2 SASEGT. J was trimmed by 0 bases and V by 5 bases; bases with no gene match: 6. This sample is part of a study of tumor-infiltrating lymphocytes in primary liver carcinoma. Study-wide results and caveats: Tumor region pairs overlapped more than did tumor-adjacent and tumor-blood pairs. Found in all five tumor regions were only about 7-24% of top clones.

The approximately 17-32 mg bulk tissue piece was not sorted before simultaneous RNA and DNA extraction. Surgical resection was used to treat these primary liver carcinoma patients. Over 85% viable tumor cells were present in every tumor sample. TCR beta cDNA was made from approximately 500 ng total RNA with a constant-region primer. Three rounds of nested multiplex PCR with slightly modified ARM-PCR produced TCR beta libraries. Running nine to ten cycles apiece, the first two PCR rounds relied on TRBV1-TRBV30 forward primers together with a C-beta reverse primer. TCRdb reprocessed the multiplex PCR reads via MiXCR and lists one record per CDR3 protein. The top ten hold 7% to 10% of the sample, which has 100,000 to 150,000 distinct CDR3 sequences, around 64% seen once.

This TCR came from a woman aged 60-75 years with primary liver carcinoma and hepatitis B virus infection. Sample: liver tumor tissue from sampling region 3. Subset of the sample: tumor region T3, left-lateral pole. This chain uses TRBV6-1 with TRBJ2-7, with 8 bases matching TRBD2. The CDR3 nucleotides are TGTGCCAGCAGTCCCCGGACTAGCATCTCCTACGAGCAGTACTTC. Translated, it gives CASSPRTSISYEQYF.